The clone carrying this T cell receptor beta chain was counted only a few times. This entry belongs to a study of neurological immune-mediated disorders. A single record per CDR3 protein comes from TCRdb applying MiXCR to the 5' RACE reads. The profile shows 70,000 to 90,000 distinct CDR3 sequences, more than 5% of them singletons. The CDR3 length is 18 residues. The V gene end was trimmed by 1 base and the J gene end by 0 bases; junction bases not matched to a gene: 5. Noted time point: longitudinal time-point 2. Sequenced material: PBMCs. The sequence came from a woman between 55 and 75 years old with multiple sclerosis. The chain joins TRBV12-3 or TRBV12-4 to TRBJ2-3; TRBD2 matches at 12 bases. The DNA for the CDR3 is TGTGCCAGCAGTTTAGGTGGACTAGCGGGACGGAGCACAGATACGCAGTATTTT. It is translated as CASSLGGLAGRSTDTQYF.